This TCR beta chain was identified during a study of immune heterogeneity within non-small cell lung tumors. Template input was genomic DNA from bulk tumor (around 630 ng per sample). During surgery, several far-apart biopsies were obtained from every primary tumor. Curative surgery was undertaken by patients, who had untreated, newly diagnosed non-small cell lung cancer. Multiplex PCR employing 32 V and 13 J primers generated amplicons of the TCR beta CDR3. A single record per CDR3 protein comes from TCRdb applying MiXCR to the multiplex PCR reads. The sample records a few thousand distinct CDR3 sequences, roughly 18% being singletons. V was pared by 10 bases and J by 6 bases, with 11 bases of the junction left unmatched. CDR3 length equals 13 residues. Germline-derived CDR1 and CDR2 are MDHEN and SYDVKM.

The gene calls are TRBV28 and TRBJ2-7, with TRBD2 matching over 8 bases. The TCR sequence derives from a man between 40 and 49 years old with non-small cell lung cancer. The sequencing sample was made of lung tumor tissue. The CDR3 reads CAILREGGTEQYF. In DNA form, the CDR3 reads TGTGCCATCCTTCGGGAGGGGGGAACCGAGCAGTACTTC.